Within the sample, the clone carrying this T cell receptor beta chain is medium-sized. Its antigen remains unidentified. The data originate from a study of OX40 agonist ivuxolimab in advanced cancers. Generated by immunoSEQ multiplex PCR, the TCRdb table keeps only in-frame clones and is missing some. The sample carries 40,000 to 50,000 clones, around 84% recorded once. Trimming at V came to 6 bases and at J to 4 bases, leaving 5 bases not matched to a gene. The V gene's germline CDR1 is MDHEN and CDR2 SYDVKM. The CDR3 has 15 amino acids. The study's findings and limits: CD4+ and CD8+ blood T cells expanded clonally by week 6 at 0.1 to 3.0 mg/kg. Low normalized T-cell clonal expansion was additionally recorded for some nonresponders.

This TCR derives from an adult with an advanced solid tumor such as melanoma, head and neck, liver or kidney cancer. The specimen comprised CD4+ or CD8+ T cells sorted from blood, sampled in a trial of the OX40 agonist ivuxolimab. The chain links TRBV28 to TRBJ2-1, with TRBD2 matching 11 bases. The DNA for the CDR3 is TGTGCCAGCAGGCCTAGCGGGGGGACGTACAATGAGCAGTTCTTC. Translation gives CASRPSGGTYNEQFF.